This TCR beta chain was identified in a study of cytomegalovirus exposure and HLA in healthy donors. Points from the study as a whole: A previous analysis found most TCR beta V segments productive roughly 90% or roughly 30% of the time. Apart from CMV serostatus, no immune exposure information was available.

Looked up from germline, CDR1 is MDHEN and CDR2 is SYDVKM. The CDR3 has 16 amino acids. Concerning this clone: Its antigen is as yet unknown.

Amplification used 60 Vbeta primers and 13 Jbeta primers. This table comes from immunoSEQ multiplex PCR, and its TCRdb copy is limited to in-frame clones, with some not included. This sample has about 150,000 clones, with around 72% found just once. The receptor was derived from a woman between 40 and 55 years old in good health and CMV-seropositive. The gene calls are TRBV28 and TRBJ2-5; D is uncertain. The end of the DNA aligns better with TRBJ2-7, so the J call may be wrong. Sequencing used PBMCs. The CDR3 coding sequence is TGTGCCAGCAGTTTCCACCCCATTACCCTCTCCTACGAGCAGTACTTC. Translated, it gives CASSFHPITLSYEQYF.